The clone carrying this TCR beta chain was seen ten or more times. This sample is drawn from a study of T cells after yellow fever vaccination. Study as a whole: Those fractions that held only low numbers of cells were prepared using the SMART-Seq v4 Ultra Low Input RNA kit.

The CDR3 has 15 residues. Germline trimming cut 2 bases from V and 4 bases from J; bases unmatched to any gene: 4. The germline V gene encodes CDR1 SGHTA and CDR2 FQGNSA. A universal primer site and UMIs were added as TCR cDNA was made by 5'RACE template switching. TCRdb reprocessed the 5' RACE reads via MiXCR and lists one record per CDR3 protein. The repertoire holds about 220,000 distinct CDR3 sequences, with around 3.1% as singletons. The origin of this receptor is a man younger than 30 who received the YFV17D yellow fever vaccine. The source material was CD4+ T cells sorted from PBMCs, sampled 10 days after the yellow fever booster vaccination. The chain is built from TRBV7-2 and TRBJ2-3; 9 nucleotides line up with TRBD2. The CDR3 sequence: CASSLWASGADTQYF. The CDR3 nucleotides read TGTGCCAGCAGCTTATGGGCTAGCGGGGCAGATACGCAGTATTTT.